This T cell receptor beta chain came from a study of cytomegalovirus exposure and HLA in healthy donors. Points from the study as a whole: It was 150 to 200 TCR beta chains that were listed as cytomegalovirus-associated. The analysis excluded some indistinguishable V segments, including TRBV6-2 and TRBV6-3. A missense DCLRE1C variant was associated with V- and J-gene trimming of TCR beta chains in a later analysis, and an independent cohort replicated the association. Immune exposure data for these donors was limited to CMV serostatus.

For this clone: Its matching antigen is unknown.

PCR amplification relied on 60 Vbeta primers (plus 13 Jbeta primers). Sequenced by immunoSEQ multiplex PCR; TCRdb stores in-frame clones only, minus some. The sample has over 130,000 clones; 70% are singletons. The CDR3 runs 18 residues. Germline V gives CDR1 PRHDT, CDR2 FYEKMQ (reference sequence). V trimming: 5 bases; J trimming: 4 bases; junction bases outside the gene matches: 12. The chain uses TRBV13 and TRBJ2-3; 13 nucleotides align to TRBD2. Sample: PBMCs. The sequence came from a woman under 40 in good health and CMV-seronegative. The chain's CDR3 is CASSAQTSGGHRADTQYF. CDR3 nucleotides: TGTGCCAGCAGCGCACAGACTAGCGGGGGGCATCGCGCAGATACGCAGTATTTT.